Below, 6 T cell receptor beta chains from the same sample are listed, as sequenced in a study of shared clonotypes between healthy human individuals. This table comes from immunoSEQ multiplex PCR, and its TCRdb copy is limited to in-frame clones, with some not included. The sample carries 2 million to 2.5 million clones, approximately 94% recorded once. Sequences were obtained from naive CD4+ T cells sorted from blood. As for subset: CD45RA+ positively selected. The source is a man between 18 and 29 years old in good health.

As DNA, the CDR3 is TGCGCCAGCAGCTTTACCGTAGCGGGAGCGCAAGAGACCCAGTACTTC. It yields the protein CASSFTVAGAQETQYF. V and J are TRBV5-1 and TRBJ2-5; TRBD2 matches at 9 bases. CDR1 is SGHRS and CDR2 is YFSETQ in the germline V gene. CDR3 length: 16 residues. Trimming removed 2 bases from V and 2 bases from J; junction bases left unmatched: 7.

The J gene is TRBJ1-1, the V gene TRBV5-1; no reliable D call. Germline V CDR1 and CDR2: SGHRS, YFSETQ. V lost 0 bases, J lost 4 bases, and 13 bases lay in between. The CDR3 extends over 15 amino acids. The CDR3 nucleotides are TGCGCCAGCAGCTTGGACGGGCCCTCCTCCACTGAAGCTTTCTTT. This codes for CASSLDGPSSTEAFF. The whole variable domain, filled in from reference TRBV5-1 and TRBJ1-1, reads KAGVTQTPRYLIKTRGQQVTLSCSPISGHRSVSWYQQTPGQGLQFLFEYFSETQRNKGNFPGRFSGRQFSNSRSEMNVSTLELGDSALYLCASSLDGPSSTEAFFGQGTRLTVV.

The V call is TRBV11-2, the J call TRBJ2-5; 11 bases align to TRBD2. The germline V gene has CDR1 SGHAT and CDR2 FQNNGV. The CDR3 has 15 residues. Unmatched junction bases numbered 5, after V lost 4 bases and J lost 4 bases. The CDR3 nucleotides are TGTGCCAGCAGCTCACTAGGGACTAGCGGAGAGACCCAGTACTTC. Its translation: CASSSLGTSGETQYF.

V and J are TRBV10-3 and TRBJ2-5; TRBD1 is a possible D gene (6 bases). Per germline, CDR1 ENHRY and CDR2 SYGVKD. CDR3 length equals 14 residues. V was trimmed by 2 bases and J by 5 bases, leaving 12 bases between them. CDR3 loop: CAISEGGERETQYF. DNA of the CDR3: TGTGCCATCAGTGAGGGGGGCGAGCGGGAGACCCAGTACTTC.

The genes are TRBV2 and TRBJ2-5; D is perhaps TRBD1 or TRBD2 (5 bases each). Germline CDR1 and CDR2: SNHLY and FYNNEI. The CDR3 has 12 residues. V was clipped by 6 bases and J by 3 bases, with 8 bases between them. CDR3 coding DNA: TGTGCCAGCAGCTGGGACGAAGAGACCCAGTACTTC. Translating it yields CASSWDEETQYF.

This sequence joins TRBV7-9 and TRBJ1-1; D perhaps matches TRBD1 (6 bases). V lost 1 base, J lost 3 bases, and 12 bases lay in between. The V gene's germline CDR1 is SEHNR and CDR2 FQNEAQ (reference sequence). This CDR3 region has 15 residues. Here the CDR3 reads CASSLVVGADTEAFF. In DNA, the CDR3 is TGTGCCAGCAGCTTAGTGGTGGGGGCGGACACTGAAGCTTTCTTT.